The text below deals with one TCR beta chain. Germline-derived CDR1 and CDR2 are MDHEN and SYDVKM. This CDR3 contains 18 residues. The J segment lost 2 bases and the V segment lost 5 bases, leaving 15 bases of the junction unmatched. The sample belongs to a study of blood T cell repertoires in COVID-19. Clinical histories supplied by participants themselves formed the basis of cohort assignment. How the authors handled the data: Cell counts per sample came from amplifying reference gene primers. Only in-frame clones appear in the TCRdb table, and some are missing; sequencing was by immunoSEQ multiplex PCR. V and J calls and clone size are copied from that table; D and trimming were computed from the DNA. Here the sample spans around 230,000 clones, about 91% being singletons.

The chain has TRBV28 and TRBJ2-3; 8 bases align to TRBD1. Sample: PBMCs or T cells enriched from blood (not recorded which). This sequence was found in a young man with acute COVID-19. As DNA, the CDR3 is TGTGCCAGCAGTCCCAGGGGCCTCGGGACAGGAGACACAGATACGCAGTATTTT. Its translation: CASSPRGLGTGDTDTQYF.